The sequence of this TCR beta chain was determined in a study of OX40 agonist ivuxolimab in advanced cancers. The CDR3 spans 15 residues. V gave up 1 base and J gave up 0 bases, with 10 bases separating them. CDR1 is SEHNR, CDR2 FQNEAQ, per germline (reference sequence). The protocol was immunoSEQ multiplex PCR, while the TCRdb copy is restricted to in-frame clones and leaves out a portion. The sample has about 79,000 clones, about 85% seen once. This clone was observed once. The chain couples TRBV7-9 to TRBJ2-7; TRBD2 is a possible D gene (5 bases). The sample consisted of CD4+ or CD8+ T cells sorted from blood, taken in a trial of the OX40 agonist ivuxolimab. This TCR came from an adult with an advanced solid tumor such as melanoma, head and neck, liver or kidney cancer. DNA for the CDR3: TGTGCCAGCAGCTTAGGGAGGTCGTCCTCCTACGAGCAGTACTTC. It is translated as CASSLGRSSSYEQYF.